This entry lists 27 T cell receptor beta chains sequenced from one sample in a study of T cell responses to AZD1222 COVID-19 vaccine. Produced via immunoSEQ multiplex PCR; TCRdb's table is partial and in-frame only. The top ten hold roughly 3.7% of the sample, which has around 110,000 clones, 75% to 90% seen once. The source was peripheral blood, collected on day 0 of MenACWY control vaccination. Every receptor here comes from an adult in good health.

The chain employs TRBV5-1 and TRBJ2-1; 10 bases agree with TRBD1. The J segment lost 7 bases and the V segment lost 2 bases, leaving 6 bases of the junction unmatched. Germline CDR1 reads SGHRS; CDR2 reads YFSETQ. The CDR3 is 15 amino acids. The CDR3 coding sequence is TGCGCCAGCAGCTTCAGGACAGGGGGTAATAATGAGCAGTTCTTC. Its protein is CASSFRTGGNNEQFF.

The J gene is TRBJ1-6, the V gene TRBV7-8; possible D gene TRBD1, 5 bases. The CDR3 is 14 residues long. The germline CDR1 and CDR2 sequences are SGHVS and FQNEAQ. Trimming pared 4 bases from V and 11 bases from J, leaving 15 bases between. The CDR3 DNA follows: TGTGCCAGCAGCTCCGACAGTGCGATGACACCCCTCCACTTT. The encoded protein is CASSSDSAMTPLHF. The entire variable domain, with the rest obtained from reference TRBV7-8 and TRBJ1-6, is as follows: GAGVSQSPRYKVAKRGQDVALRCDPISGHVSLFWYQQALGQGPEFLTYFQNEAQLDKSGLPSDRFFAERPEGSVSTLKIQRTQQEDSAVYLCASSSDSAMTPLHFGNGTRLTVT.

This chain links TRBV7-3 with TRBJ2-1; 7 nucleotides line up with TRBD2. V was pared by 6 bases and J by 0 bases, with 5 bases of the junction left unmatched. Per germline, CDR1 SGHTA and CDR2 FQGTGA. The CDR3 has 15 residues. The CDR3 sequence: CASRAGPFSYNEQFF. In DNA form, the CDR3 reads TGTGCCAGCAGAGCGGGGCCCTTCTCCTACAATGAGCAGTTCTTC.

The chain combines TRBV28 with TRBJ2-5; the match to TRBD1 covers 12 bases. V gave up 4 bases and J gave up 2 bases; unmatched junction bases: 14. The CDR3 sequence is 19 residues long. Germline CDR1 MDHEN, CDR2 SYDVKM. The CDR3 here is CASSSTPGQGASQQETQYF. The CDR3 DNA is TGTGCCAGCAGTTCTACTCCGGGACAGGGGGCATCACAACAAGAGACCCAGTACTTC.

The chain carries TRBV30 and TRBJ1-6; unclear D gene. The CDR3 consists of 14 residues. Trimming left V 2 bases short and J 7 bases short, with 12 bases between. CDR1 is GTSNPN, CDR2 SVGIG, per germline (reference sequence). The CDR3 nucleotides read TGTGCCTGGAGTATCGGAGTCATAAATTCACCCCTCCACTTT. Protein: CAWSIGVINSPLHF.

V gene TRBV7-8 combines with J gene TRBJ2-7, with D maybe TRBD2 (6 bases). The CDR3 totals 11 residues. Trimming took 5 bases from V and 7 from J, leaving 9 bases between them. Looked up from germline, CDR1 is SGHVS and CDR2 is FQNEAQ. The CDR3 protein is CASSQRGEQYF. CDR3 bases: TGTGCCAGCAGCCAACGGGGGGAGCAGTACTTC.

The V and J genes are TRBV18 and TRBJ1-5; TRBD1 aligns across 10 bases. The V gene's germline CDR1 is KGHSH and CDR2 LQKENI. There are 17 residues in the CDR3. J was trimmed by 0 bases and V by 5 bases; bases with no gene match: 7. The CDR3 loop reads CASSAGTGVISNQPQHF. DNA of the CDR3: TGTGCCAGCTCAGCCGGGACAGGGGTGATTAGCAATCAGCCCCAGCATTTT.

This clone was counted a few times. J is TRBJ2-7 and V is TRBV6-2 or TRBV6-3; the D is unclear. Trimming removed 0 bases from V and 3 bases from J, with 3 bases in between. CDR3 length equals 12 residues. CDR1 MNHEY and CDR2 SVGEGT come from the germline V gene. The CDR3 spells CASSYSNYEQYF. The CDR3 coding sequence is TGTGCCAGCAGTTACTCGAACTACGAGCAGTACTTC.

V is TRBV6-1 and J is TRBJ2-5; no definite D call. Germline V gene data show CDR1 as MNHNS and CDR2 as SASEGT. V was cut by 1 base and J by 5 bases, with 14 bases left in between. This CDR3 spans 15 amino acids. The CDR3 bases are TGTGCCAGCAGTGAAGACTCCACCCCCTGGGAGACCCAGTACTTC. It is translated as CASSEDSTPWETQYF.

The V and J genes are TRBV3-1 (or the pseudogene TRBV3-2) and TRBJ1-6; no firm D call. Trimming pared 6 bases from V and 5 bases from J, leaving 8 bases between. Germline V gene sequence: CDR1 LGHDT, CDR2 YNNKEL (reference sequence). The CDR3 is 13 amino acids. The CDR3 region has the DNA TGTGCCAGCAGTCCAGGACATAATTCACCCCTCCACTTT. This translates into CASSPGHNSPLHF.

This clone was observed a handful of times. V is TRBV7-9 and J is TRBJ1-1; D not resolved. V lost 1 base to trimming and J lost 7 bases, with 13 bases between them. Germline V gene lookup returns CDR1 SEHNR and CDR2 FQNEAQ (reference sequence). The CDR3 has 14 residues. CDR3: CASSLGSDSNEAFF. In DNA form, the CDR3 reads TGTGCCAGCAGCTTAGGGTCCGATTCCAATGAAGCTTTCTTT.

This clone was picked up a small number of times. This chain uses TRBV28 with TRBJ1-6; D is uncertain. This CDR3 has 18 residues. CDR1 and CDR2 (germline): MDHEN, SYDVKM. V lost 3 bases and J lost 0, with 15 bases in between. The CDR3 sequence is CASSFGPAASSYNSPLHF. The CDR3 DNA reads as TGTGCCAGCAGTTTTGGTCCAGCGGCAAGCTCCTATAATTCACCCCTCCACTTT.

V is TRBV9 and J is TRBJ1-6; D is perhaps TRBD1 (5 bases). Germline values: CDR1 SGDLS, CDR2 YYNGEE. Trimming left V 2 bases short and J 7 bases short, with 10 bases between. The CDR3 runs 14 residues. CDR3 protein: CASSVRGSNSPLHF. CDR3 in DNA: TGTGCCAGCAGCGTGAGGGGTTCGAATTCACCCCTCCACTTT.

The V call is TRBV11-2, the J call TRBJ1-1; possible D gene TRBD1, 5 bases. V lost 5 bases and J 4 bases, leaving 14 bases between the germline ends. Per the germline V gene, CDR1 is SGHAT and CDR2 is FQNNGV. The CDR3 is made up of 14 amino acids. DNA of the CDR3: TGTGCCAGCAGCCCGACAGCACGGGTCACTGAAGCTTTCTTT. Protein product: CASSPTARVTEAFF.

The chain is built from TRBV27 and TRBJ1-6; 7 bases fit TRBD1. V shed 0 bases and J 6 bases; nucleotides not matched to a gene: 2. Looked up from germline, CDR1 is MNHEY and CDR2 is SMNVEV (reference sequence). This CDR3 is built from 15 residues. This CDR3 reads CASSLSGQSNSPLHF. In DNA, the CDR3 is TGTGCCAGCAGTTTATCGGGACAGTCTAATTCACCCCTCCACTTT.

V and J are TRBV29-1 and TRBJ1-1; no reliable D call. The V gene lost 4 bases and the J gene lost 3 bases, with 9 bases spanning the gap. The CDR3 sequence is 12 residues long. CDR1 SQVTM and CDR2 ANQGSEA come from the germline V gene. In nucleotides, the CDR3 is TGCAGCGTTGCTTACGATTACACTGAAGCTTTCTTT. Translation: CSVAYDYTEAFF.

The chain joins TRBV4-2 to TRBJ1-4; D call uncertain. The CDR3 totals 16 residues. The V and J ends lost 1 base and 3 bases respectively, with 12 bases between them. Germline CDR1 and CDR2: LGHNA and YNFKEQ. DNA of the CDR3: TGTGCCAGCAGCCAAGGTCACGGGAGCGCTAATGAAAAACTGTTTTTT. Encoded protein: CASSQGHGSANEKLFF.

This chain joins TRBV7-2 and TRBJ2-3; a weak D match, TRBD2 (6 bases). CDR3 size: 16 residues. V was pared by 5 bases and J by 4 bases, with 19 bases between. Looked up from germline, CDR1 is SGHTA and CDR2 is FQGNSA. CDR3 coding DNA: TGTGCCAGCAGCCCAATGCGGGGAGTAGCCTCAGATACGCAGTATTTT. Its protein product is CASSPMRGVASDTQYF.

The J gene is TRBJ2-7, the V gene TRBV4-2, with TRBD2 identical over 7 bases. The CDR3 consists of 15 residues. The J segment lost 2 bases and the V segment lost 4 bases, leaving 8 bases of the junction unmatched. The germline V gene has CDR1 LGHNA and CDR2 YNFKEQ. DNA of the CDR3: TGTGCCAGCAGCCTCTTTGGGGGGGACGCCTACGAGCAGTACTTC. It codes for CASSLFGGDAYEQYF.

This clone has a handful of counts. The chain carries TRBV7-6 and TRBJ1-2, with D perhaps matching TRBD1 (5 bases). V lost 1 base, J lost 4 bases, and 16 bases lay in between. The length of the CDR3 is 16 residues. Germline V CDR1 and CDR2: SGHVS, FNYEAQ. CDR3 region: CASSLGQGAGGYGYTF. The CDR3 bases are TGTGCCAGCAGCTTAGGGCAGGGAGCTGGTGGCTATGGCTACACCTTC.

The CDR3 DNA is TGTGCCAGCAGTTTCCTTAACTATGGCTACACCTTC. Its translation is CASSFLNYGYTF. This rearrangement joins TRBV28 to TRBJ1-2; D unresolved. CDR1 MDHEN and CDR2 SYDVKM come from the germline V gene. Trimming cost V 3 bases and J 1 base, with 3 bases left between them. The CDR3 is 12 residues long.

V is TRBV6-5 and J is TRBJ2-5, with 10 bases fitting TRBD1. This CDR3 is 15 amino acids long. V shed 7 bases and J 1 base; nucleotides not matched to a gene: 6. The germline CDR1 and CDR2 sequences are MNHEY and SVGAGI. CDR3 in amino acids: CASTGTGAFQETQYF. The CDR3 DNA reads TGTGCCAGCACCGGGACAGGGGCTTTCCAAGAGACCCAGTACTTC.

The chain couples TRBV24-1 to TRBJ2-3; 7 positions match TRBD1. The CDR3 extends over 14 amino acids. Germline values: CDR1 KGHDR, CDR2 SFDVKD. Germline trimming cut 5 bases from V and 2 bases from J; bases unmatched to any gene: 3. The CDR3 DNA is TGTGCCACCAGTGCAGGGACAGACACAGATACGCAGTATTTT. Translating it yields CATSAGTDTDTQYF.

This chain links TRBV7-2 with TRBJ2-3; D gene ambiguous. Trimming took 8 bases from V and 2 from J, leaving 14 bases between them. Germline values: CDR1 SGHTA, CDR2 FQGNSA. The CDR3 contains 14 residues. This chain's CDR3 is CASLSTVYTDTQYF. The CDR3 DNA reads TGTGCCAGCCTAAGCACGGTGTACACAGATACGCAGTATTTT.

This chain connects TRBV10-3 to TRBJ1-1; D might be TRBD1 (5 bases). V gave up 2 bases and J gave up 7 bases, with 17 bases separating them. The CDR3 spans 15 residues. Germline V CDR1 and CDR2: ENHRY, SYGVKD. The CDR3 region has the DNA TGTGCCATCAGTGAGACGGGGAAGGGGACCGGTGAAGCTTTCTTT. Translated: CAISETGKGTGEAFF.

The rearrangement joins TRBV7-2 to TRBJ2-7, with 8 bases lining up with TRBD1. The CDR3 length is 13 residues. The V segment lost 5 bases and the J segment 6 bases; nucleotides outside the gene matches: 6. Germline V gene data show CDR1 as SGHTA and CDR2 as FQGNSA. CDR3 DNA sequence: TGTGCCAGCAGCCGCCAGGGGGCGGGCGAGCAGTACTTC. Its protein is CASSRQGAGEQYF.

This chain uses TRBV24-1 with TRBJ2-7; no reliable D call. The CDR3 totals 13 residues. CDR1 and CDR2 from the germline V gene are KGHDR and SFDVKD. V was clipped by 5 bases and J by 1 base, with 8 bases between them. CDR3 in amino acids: CATSGPSSYEQYF. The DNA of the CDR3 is TGTGCCACCAGTGGTCCCAGTTCCTACGAGCAGTACTTC.